These 10 T cell receptor delta chains were all obtained from the same sample, sequenced in a study of Vδ1+ human thymocytes (dated 2018 in TCRdb). Their target antigens are unknown. What the authors observed across the whole study: Thymic TRG and TRD repertoires appeared highly polyclonal with Gaussian CDR3 length distributions, unlike oligoclonal peripheral blood repertoires.

TCRdb records Illumina MiSeq as the sequencer. RNA was isolated using the RNeasy mini kit, and reverse transcription was performed with Superscript III. CDR3 amplicons were generated by multiplex PCR with pooled V-gene forward primers and a constant-region reverse primer carrying Illumina adaptor overhangs. TCRdb recomputed clones from the public reads with CATT; identical DNA rows were then combined. This sample is represented by 21,000 or so delta-chain clones; roughly 8% of them were singletons. The top ten hold 0.8% to 1% of the sample. Material for sequencing was Vdelta1+ gamma-delta thymocytes from the thymus. The sample's cell subset or site label, decoded: FACS-sorted CD3+ TCRalphabeta- TCRVdelta1+ TCRVdelta2- thymocytes. These receptors originate from a child under two years old who had congenital heart surgery.

This chain connects TRDV1 to TRDJ1; 7 bases map to TRDD2. With V trimmed by 1 base and J by 0 bases, 8 bases remained unmatched. Germline V lookup: CDR1 TSWWSYY, CDR2 QGS. The CDR3 runs to 17 residues. The CDR3 DNA sequence: TGTGCTCTTGGGGAACGCTCGGCCCCTTCCTACACCGATAAACTCATCTTT. It specifies CALGERSAPSYTDKLIF.

The chain carries TRDV1 and TRDJ1; D is uncertain. V was cut by 2 bases and J by 1 base, with 11 bases left in between. The CDR3 has 15 residues. CDR1 is TSWWSYY, CDR2 QGS, per germline. Here the CDR3 reads CALGELGVSTDKLIF. CDR3 bases: TGTGCTCTTGGGGAATTAGGCGTAAGCACCGATAAACTCATCTTT.

This clone was found a few times. The chain links TRDV1 to TRDJ1, with TRDD3 matching over 8 bases. The germline V gene encodes CDR1 TSWWSYY and CDR2 QGS. V lost 3 bases and J lost 7; bases outside the gene matches: 19. CDR3 length equals 18 residues. The CDR3, as DNA: TGTGCTCTTGGGGACTTGACCTTCTTCATACTGGGGGGAGGTAAACTCATCTTT. It specifies CALGDLTFFILGGGKLIF.

V is TRDV1 and J is TRDJ1; D possibly corresponds to TRDD3 (5 bases). The J gene comes from matching the DNA to germline here; TCRdb lacks it. V lost 0 bases, J lost 2 bases, and 34 bases lay in between. CDR1 is TSWWSYY and CDR2 is QGS in the germline V gene. CDR3 length: 23 residues. For the CDR3, the DNA is TGTGCTCTTGGGGAACTGTTGTATGGGCGCCATACCCCTGGAATACGCGGGACCGATAAACTCATCTTT. Its protein product is CALGELLYGRHTPGIRGTDKLIF.

This clone was picked up a small number of times. The germline gene is not matched at one end of the junction; a read error may be the cause. The V call is TRDV2, the J call TRDJ1, with 12 bases fitting TRDD3. The CDR3 runs 18 residues. CDR1 is GEAIGNYY, CDR2 EKD, per germline. The CDR3 sequence is CACDTWLGDTLYTDKFIF. DNA for the CDR3: TGTGCCTGTGACACCTGGCTGGGGGATACGCTGTACACCGATAAATTCATCTTT.

The table lists this clone with a few counts. The J gene is TRDJ2, the V gene TRDV1; either TRDD2 or TRDD3 may fit D (7 bases each). Germline lookup yields CDR1 TSWWSYY and CDR2 QGS. The CDR3 has 21 amino acids. The V gene lost 4 bases and the J gene lost 5 bases, with 32 bases spanning the gap. The CDR3 loop reads CALGVSYPRLTGDVETAQLFF. The DNA for the CDR3 is TGTGCTCTTGGGGTTTCCTACCCCCGACTTACTGGGGACGTAGAAACAGCACAACTCTTCTTT.

This clone occurred a few times. The chain recombines TRDV1 with TRDJ2; 9 bases line up with TRDD3. Losses at the gene ends were 6 bases for V and 4 bases for J; bases not matched to a gene: 27. CDR3 length: 22 amino acids. The V gene's germline CDR1 is TSWWSYY and CDR2 QGS. CDR3: CALGPVGLPTPLLGDPTAQLFF. As DNA, the CDR3 is TGTGCTCTTGGACCCGTTGGCCTTCCCACCCCTTTACTGGGGGACCCGACAGCACAACTCTTCTTT.

This clone was seen more than once but under ten times. The rearrangement uses TRDV1 and TRDJ1; 12 nucleotides agree with TRDD3. Trimming removed 2 bases from V and 6 bases from J; junction bases left unmatched: 25. The CDR3 runs to 22 residues. Germline assignment: CDR1 TSWWSYY and CDR2 QGS. The CDR3 DNA reads TGTGCTCTTGGGGAAACCCCCGGGCCTCTGGGGGATACGTCCGAGGTTTCGTATAAACTCATCTTT. Translation gives CALGETPGPLGDTSEVSYKLIF.

The chain is built from TRDV1 and TRDJ1, with 8 bases aligning to TRDD3. Germline assignment: CDR1 TSWWSYY and CDR2 QGS. Trimming cost V 1 base and J 2 bases; bases outside gene matches: 18. The CDR3 length is 20 residues. The CDR3 protein is CALGEHHWGYWGVKTDKLIF. In DNA, the CDR3 is TGTGCTCTTGGGGAACACCACTGGGGGTACTGGGGGGTAAAAACCGATAAACTCATCTTT.

In its sample, this clone was seen a few times. This sequence joins TRDV3 and TRDJ1, with a weak D call TRDD2 (5 bases). Germline CDR1 is TVYSNPD and CDR2 is GDNSRS (reference sequence). CDR3 length: 13 residues. V was clipped by 3 bases and J by 10 bases, with 21 bases between them. For the CDR3, the DNA is TGTGCCTTCCTTCACAATCCTTTCCTTGTACTCATCTTT. Residues: CAFLHNPFLVLIF.